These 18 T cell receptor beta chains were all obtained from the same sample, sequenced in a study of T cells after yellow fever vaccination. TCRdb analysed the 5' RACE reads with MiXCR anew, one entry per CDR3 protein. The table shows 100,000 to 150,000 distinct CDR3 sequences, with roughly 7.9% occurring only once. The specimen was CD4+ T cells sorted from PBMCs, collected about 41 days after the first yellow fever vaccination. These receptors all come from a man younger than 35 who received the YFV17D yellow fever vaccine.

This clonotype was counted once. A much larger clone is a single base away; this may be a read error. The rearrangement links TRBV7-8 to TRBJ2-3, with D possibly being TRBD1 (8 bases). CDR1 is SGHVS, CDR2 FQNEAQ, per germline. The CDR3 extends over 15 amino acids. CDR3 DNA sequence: TGTTCCAGCAGGGGGCTGGGGGGGAGCACAGATACGCAGTATTTT. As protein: CSSRGLGGSTDTQYF.

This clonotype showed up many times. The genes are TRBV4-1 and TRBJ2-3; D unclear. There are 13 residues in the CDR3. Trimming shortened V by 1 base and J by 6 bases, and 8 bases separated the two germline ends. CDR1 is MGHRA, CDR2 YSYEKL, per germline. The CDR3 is CASSQGGVDTQYF. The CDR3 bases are TGCGCCAGCAGCCAAGGTGGGGTGGATACGCAGTATTTT.

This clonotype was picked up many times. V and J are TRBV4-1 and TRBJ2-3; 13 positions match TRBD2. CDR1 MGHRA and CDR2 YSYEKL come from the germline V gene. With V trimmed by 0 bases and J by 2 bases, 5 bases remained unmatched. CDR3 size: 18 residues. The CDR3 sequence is CASSQDPGTSGATDTQYF. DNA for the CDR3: TGCGCCAGCAGCCAAGATCCAGGGACTAGCGGGGCCACAGATACGCAGTATTTT.

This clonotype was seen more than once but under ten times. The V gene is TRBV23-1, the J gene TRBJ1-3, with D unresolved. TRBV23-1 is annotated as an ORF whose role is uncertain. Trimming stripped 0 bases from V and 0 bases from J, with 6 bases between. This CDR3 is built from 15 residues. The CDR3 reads CASSQSRGSGNTIYF. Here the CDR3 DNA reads TGCGCCAGCAGTCAATCGAGAGGCTCTGGAAACACCATATATTTT.

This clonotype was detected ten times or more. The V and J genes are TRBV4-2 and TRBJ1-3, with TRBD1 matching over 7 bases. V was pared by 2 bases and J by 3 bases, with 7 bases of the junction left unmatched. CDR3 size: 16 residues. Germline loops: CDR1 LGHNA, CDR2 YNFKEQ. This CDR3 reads CASSQTGAGGGNTIYF. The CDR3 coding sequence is TGTGCCAGCAGCCAAACAGGGGCCGGTGGTGGAAACACCATATATTTT.

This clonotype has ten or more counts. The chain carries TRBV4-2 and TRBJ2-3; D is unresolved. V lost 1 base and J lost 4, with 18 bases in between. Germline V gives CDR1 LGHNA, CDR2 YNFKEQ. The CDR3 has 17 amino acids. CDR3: CASSQGLTHGNSDTQYF. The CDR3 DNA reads TGTGCCAGCAGCCAAGGCTTGACACATGGAAACTCAGATACGCAGTATTTT.

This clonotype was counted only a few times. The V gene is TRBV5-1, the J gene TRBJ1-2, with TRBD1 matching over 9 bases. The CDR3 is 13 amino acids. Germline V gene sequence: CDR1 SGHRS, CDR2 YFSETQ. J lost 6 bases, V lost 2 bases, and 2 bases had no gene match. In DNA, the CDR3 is TGCGCCAGCAGCTTACAGGGGGCGGATGGCTACACCTTC. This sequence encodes CASSLQGADGYTF.

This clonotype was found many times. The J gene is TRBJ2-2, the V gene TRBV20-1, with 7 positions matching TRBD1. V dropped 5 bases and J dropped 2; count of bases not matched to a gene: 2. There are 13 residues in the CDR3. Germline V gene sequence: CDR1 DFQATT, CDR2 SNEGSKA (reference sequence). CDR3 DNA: TGCAGTGCTGACAGGGAAAACACCGGGGAGCTGTTTTTT. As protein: CSADRENTGELFF.

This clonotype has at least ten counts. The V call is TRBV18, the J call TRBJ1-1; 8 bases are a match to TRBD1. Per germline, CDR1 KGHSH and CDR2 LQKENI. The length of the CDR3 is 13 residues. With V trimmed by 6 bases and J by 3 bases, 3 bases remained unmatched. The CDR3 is CASSSDRDTEAFF. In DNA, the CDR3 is TGTGCCAGCTCCTCGGACAGGGACACTGAAGCTTTCTTT.

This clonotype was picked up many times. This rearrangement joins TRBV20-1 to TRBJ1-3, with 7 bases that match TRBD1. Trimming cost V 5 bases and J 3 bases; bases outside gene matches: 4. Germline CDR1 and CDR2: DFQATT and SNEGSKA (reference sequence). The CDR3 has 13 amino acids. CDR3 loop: CSAARGGGNTIYF. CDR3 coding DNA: TGCAGTGCTGCCAGGGGGGGTGGAAACACCATATATTTT.

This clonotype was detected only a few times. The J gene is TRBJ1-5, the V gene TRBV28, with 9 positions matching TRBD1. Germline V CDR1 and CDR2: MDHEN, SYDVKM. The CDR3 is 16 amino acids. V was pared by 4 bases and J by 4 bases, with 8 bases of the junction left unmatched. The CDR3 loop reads CASSSYGQGTNQPQHF. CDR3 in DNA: TGTGCCAGCAGTTCCTATGGACAGGGGACGAATCAGCCCCAGCATTTT. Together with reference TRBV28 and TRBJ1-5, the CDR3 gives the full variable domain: DVKVTQSSRYLVKRTGEKVFLECVQDMDHENMFWYRQDPGLGLRLIYFSYDVKMKEKGDIPEGYSVSREKKERFSLILESASTNQTSMYLCASSSYGQGTNQPQHFGDGTRLSIL.

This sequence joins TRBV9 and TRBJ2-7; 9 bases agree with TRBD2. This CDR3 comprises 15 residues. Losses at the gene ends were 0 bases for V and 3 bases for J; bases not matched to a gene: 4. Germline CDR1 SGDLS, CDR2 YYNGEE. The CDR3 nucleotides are TGTGCCAGCAGCGTAGGTCTAGCGGGGATCTACGAGCAGTACTTC. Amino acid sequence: CASSVGLAGIYEQYF.

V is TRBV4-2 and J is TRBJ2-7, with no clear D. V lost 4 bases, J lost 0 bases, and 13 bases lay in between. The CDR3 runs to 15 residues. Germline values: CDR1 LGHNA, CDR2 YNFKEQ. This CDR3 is CASSPGRLCSYEQYV. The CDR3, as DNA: TGTGCCAGCAGCCCCGGGCGGCTTTGCTCCTACGAGCAGTACGTC.

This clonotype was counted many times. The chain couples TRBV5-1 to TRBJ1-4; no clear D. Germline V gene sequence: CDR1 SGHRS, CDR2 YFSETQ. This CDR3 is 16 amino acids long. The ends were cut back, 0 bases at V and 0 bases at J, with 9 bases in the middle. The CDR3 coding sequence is TGCGCCAGCAGCTTGGCTCAGCTTGCAACTAATGAAAAACTGTTTTTT. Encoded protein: CASSLAQLATNEKLFF.

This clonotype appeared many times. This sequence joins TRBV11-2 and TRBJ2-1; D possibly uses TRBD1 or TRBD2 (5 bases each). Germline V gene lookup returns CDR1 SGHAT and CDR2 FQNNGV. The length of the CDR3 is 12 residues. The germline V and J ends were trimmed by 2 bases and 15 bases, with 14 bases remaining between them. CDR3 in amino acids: CASSLFRGYPFF. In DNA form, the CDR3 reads TGTGCCAGCAGCTTATTCCGGGGCTATCCGTTCTTC. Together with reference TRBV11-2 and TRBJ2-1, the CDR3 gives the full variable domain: EAGVAQSPRYKIIEKRQSVAFWCNPISGHATLYWYQQILGQGPKLLIQFQNNGVVDDSQLPKDRFSAERLKGVDSTLKIQPAKLEDSAVYLCASSLFRGYPFFGPGTRLTVL.

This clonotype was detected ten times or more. The CDR3 nucleotides read TGTGCCAGCAGTTACAGGCAGGGGACCAATCAGCCCCAGCATTTT. As protein: CASSYRQGTNQPQHF. The gene calls are TRBV6-2 or TRBV6-3 and TRBJ1-5, with a tentative D call TRBD1 (6 bases). The V end was cut by 2 bases, the J end by 3 bases, with 11 bases between. The CDR3 is 15 residues long. Germline CDR1 reads MNHEY; CDR2 reads SVGEGT.

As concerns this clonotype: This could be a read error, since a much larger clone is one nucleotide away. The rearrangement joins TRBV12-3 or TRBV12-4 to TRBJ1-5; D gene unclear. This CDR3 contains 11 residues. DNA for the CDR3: TGTGCCAGCCTCCCTGATCAGGCCCAGCATTTT. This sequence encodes CASLPDQAQHF.

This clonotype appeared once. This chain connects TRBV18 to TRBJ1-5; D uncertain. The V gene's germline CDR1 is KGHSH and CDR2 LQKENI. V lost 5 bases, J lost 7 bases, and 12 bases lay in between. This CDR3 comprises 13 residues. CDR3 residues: CASSSGSEQPQHF. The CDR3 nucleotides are TGTGCCAGCTCATCAGGTTCGGAGCAGCCCCAGCATTTT. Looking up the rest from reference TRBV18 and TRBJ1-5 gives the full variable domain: NAGVMQNPRHLVRRRGQEARLRCSPMKGHSHVYWYRQLPEEGLKFMVYLQKENIIDESGMPKERFSAEFPKEGPSILRIQQVVRGDSAAYFCASSSGSEQPQHFGDGTRLSIL.